This T cell receptor beta chain is from a study of cytomegalovirus exposure and HLA in healthy donors. Use of 60 Vbeta and 13 Jbeta primers characterized the PCR. Some clones are missing from TCRdb's copy, which holds only in-frame ones; the method was immunoSEQ multiplex PCR. The sample has more than 85,000 clones; around 80% are singletons. Comments on this clone: The antigen is unknown.

General observations from the study: The study assumed roughly uniform donor sequencing depth for presence/absence analyses. Most TCR beta V segments were productive about 87% or about 30% of the time in an earlier analysis.

CDR3 length: 14 amino acids. The V end lost 8 bases, the J end lost 10 bases, and 18 bases lay between the germline ends. In germline, CDR1 is KGHSH, CDR2 LQKENI. The chain links TRBV18 to TRBJ1-6; D might be TRBD1 (6 bases). The sequence came from a male donor in good health and CMV-seropositive. The sample was PBMCs. CDR3 protein: CASAVRGHESPLHF. Here the CDR3 DNA reads TGTGCCAGCGCAGTCAGGGGACATGAATCACCCCTCCACTTT.